The clone carrying this T cell receptor beta chain was found a few times. Antigen specificity is unknown. The data were taken from a study of cytomegalovirus exposure and HLA in healthy donors. Study-wide results and limits: In a later analysis, CMV-associated beta chains were mostly HLA-associated, it appeared.

PCR was performed using 60 Vbeta and 13 Jbeta primers. The data were produced by immunoSEQ multiplex PCR, yet TCRdb's version contains in-frame clones alone and is incomplete. The table has around 65,000 clones, around 73% seen once. Input material: PBMCs. The source of this sequence is a girl aged 10 to 17 in good health and CMV-seropositive.

The CDR3 DNA is TGTGCCAGCAGTCGTCTCACAGGGGGGAATGAAAAACTGTTTTTT. Translating it yields CASSRLTGGNEKLFF. The chain employs TRBV25-1 and TRBJ1-4; 8 nucleotides line up with TRBD1. J gave up 5 bases and V 5 bases, and 7 bases lay outside the gene matches. Germline lookup yields CDR1 MGHDK and CDR2 SYGVNS. This CDR3 is 15 amino acids long.